Each of the 31 T cell receptor beta chains below was sequenced from the same sample in a study of T-cell memory formation after mild COVID-19. TCRdb independently ran MiXCR on the 5' RACE reads; one entry per CDR3 protein. Of about 350,000 distinct CDR3 sequences in the sample, roughly an eighth are singletons; the top ten hold about a fifth. Sequenced: PBMCs or a T cell subset sorted from them (not recorded which). The receptor set was obtained from a man younger than 30 who had mild COVID-19 (a few samples of this study predate the infection). Cell type and time point are not known.

This clonotype occurred a few times. The genes are TRBV20-1 and TRBJ1-2; D is ambiguous. V lost 5 bases, J lost 3 bases, and 10 bases lay in between. CDR1 and CDR2 from the germline V gene are DFQATT and SNEGSKA (reference sequence). The CDR3 spans 12 residues. DNA for the CDR3: TGCAGTGCTCCGAGCGATTACTATGGCTACACCTTC. Protein product: CSAPSDYYGYTF.

There are many counts of this clonotype. The chain links TRBV28 to TRBJ1-2, with D possibly matching TRBD1 (6 bases). The CDR3 consists of 16 residues. The germline gives CDR1 MDHEN, CDR2 SYDVKM. V gave up 4 bases and J gave up 1 base, with 16 bases separating them. Written as DNA, the CDR3 is TGTGCCAGCAGTTCCGCCCGGGGGGCTGGTAACTATGGCTACACCTTC. Protein: CASSSARGAGNYGYTF.

This clonotype was seen ten or more times. The CDR3 spells CASSFNVPRETQYF. The CDR3 DNA sequence: TGCGCCAGCAGCTTCAACGTCCCGAGGGAGACCCAGTACTTC. The rearrangement joins TRBV5-1 to TRBJ2-5; D ambiguous. The CDR3 length is 14 residues. V gave up 2 bases and J gave up 5 bases, with 13 bases separating them. Germline V gives CDR1 SGHRS, CDR2 YFSETQ.

The chain is built from TRBV6-2 or TRBV6-3 and TRBJ2-5; D is ambiguous. The V end was cut by 3 bases, the J end by 5 bases, with 10 bases between. Germline V gene sequence: CDR1 MNHEY, CDR2 SVGEGT. The CDR3 consists of 13 residues. This CDR3 reads CASSYGPGETQYF. DNA of the CDR3: TGTGCCAGCAGTTATGGACCGGGTGAGACCCAGTACTTC.

This clonotype has only a few counts. CDR3 residues: CAWSTGHEQFF. As DNA, the CDR3 is TGTGCCTGGAGTACCGGGCATGAGCAGTTCTTC. The chain couples TRBV30 to TRBJ2-1; D unclear. Germline V lookup: CDR1 GTSNPN, CDR2 SVGIG (reference sequence). The CDR3 contains 11 residues. V gave up 2 bases and J gave up 8 bases, with 7 bases separating them.

In its sample, this clonotype was seen many times. The chain employs TRBV20-1 and TRBJ1-5; tentative D call: TRBD1 (6 bases). V was shortened by 3 bases and J by 5 bases, with 14 bases between the two germline ends. Germline lookup yields CDR1 DFQATT and CDR2 SNEGSKA (reference sequence). The CDR3 consists of 14 residues. This CDR3 reads CSASRGRFDQPQHF. The CDR3 DNA sequence: TGCAGTGCTAGCAGGGGAAGGTTCGATCAGCCCCAGCATTTT.

This clonotype showed up just a few times. J is TRBJ1-1 and V is TRBV4-1; 10 bases are a match to TRBD1. This CDR3 is built from 16 residues. The junction had 9 bases not matched to a gene; V was cut back by 4 bases and J by 4 bases. Germline V CDR1 and CDR2: MGHRA, YSYEKL. The CDR3 region has the DNA TGCGCCAGCAGCCCGACCGGACAGGGGGTGGGCACTGAAGCTTTCTTT. Translating gives CASSPTGQGVGTEAFF.

This clonotype was detected a few times. J is TRBJ2-3 and V is TRBV20-1; TRBD2 aligns across 10 bases. The V segment lost 5 bases and the J segment 4 bases; nucleotides outside the gene matches: 6. The CDR3 has 14 amino acids. Looked up from germline, CDR1 is DFQATT and CDR2 is SNEGSKA (reference sequence). The CDR3: CSAATSGVSDTQYF. The CDR3 DNA reads as TGCAGTGCTGCCACTAGCGGGGTATCAGATACGCAGTATTTT.

The chain joins TRBV2 to TRBJ2-3; tentatively, D is TRBD1 or TRBD2 (6 bases each). Germline CDR1 SNHLY, CDR2 FYNNEI. CDR3 size: 14 residues. V was clipped by 7 bases and J by 3 bases, with 14 bases between them. The CDR3 coding sequence is TGTGCCAGCATTAGGGGGGAGGCTACAGATACGCAGTATTTT. This gives the protein CASIRGEATDTQYF.

This clonotype was picked up many times. The V call is TRBV2, the J call TRBJ2-3, with D hard to call. The germline CDR1 and CDR2 sequences are SNHLY and FYNNEI. The CDR3 has 12 amino acids. Trimming removed 0 bases from V and 4 bases from J, with 2 bases in between. In nucleotides, the CDR3 is TGTGCCAGCAGTGAAGCGTCAGATACGCAGTATTTT. The encoded protein is CASSEASDTQYF.

The rearrangement links TRBV19 to TRBJ1-4; TRBD1 might be the D (5 bases). Germline lookup yields CDR1 LNHDA and CDR2 SQIVND (reference sequence). V gave up 9 bases and J gave up 7 bases, with 15 bases separating them. This CDR3 has 13 amino acids. The CDR3: CASRIGGGEKLFF. CDR3 nucleotides: TGTGCCAGCCGGATCGGGGGGGGTGAAAAACTGTTTTTT.

This clonotype has ten or more counts. The gene calls are TRBV7-2 and TRBJ2-3, with no clear D. There are 13 residues in the CDR3. Trimming removed 6 bases from V and 2 bases from J, with 9 bases in between. Germline V gives CDR1 SGHTA, CDR2 FQGNSA. The CDR3 is CASSSQLTDTQYF. The DNA of the CDR3 is TGTGCCAGCAGTTCCCAGCTCACAGATACGCAGTATTTT.

The V call is TRBV6-2 or TRBV6-3, the J call TRBJ2-7; no clear D gene. The CDR3 runs to 14 residues. Germline V gene lookup returns CDR1 MNHEY and CDR2 SVGEGT. V lost 9 bases to trimming and J lost 5 bases, with 20 bases between them. The CDR3, as DNA: TGTGCCAGACCCTTTTGGCCCCCGGTCGACGAGCAGTACTTC. Translation gives CARPFWPPVDEQYF.

This clonotype showed up just a few times. The chain has TRBV4-1 and TRBJ2-7; 9 bases line up with TRBD2. Germline trimming cut 3 bases from V and 0 bases from J; bases unmatched to any gene: 3. Germline CDR1 MGHRA, CDR2 YSYEKL. This CDR3 is 15 amino acids long. The CDR3 sequence is CASSQDSGGSYEQYF. In DNA form, the CDR3 reads TGCGCCAGCAGCCAGGATAGCGGGGGCTCCTACGAGCAGTACTTC.

There are a few counts of this clonotype. V is TRBV14 and J is TRBJ1-1, with D hard to call. The CDR3 covers 12 residues. The germline V and J ends were trimmed by 0 bases and 6 bases, with 5 bases remaining between them. Germline CDR1 SGHDN, CDR2 FVKESK. This CDR3 is CASSQDSAEAFF. The CDR3 DNA reads TGTGCCAGCAGCCAAGATTCCGCTGAAGCTTTCTTT.

The V and J genes are TRBV6-5 and TRBJ1-2; D is perhaps TRBD1 (5 bases). V was trimmed by 3 bases and J by 3 bases, leaving 17 bases between them. This CDR3 spans 16 amino acids. Per germline, CDR1 MNHEY and CDR2 SVGAGI. The CDR3 DNA reads TGTGCCAGCAGTTATGTATTGGGGCAGGGAGACTATGGCTACACCTTC. This encodes CASSYVLGQGDYGYTF.

The chain combines TRBV12-3 or TRBV12-4 with TRBJ1-1; D not resolved. V shed 3 bases and J shed 5 bases, with 7 bases lying between them. This CDR3 is 12 amino acids long. The CDR3 is CASSFETTEAFF. The CDR3 coding sequence is TGTGCCAGCAGTTTCGAGACAACTGAAGCTTTCTTT.

J is TRBJ2-2 and V is TRBV18, with D perhaps matching TRBD1 or TRBD2 (5 bases each). The length of the CDR3 is 14 residues. V gave up 1 base and J gave up 5 bases, with 8 bases separating them. Germline CDR1 KGHSH, CDR2 LQKENI. CDR3 protein: CASSPQGRTGELFF. The CDR3 nucleotides are TGTGCCAGCTCACCACAGGGGAGAACCGGGGAGCTGTTTTTT.

In this sample, this clonotype turned up a few times. V and J are TRBV7-6 and TRBJ2-1; D uncertain. The V end was cut by 5 bases, the J end by 0 bases, with 8 bases between. Germline lookup yields CDR1 SGHVS and CDR2 FNYEAQ. The CDR3 runs to 14 residues. The CDR3 sequence is CASSVADSYNEQFF. The CDR3, as DNA: TGTGCCAGCAGCGTCGCGGACTCCTACAATGAGCAGTTCTTC.

J is TRBJ2-1 and V is TRBV7-3; either TRBD1 or TRBD2 may fit D (5 bases each). This CDR3 is 14 amino acids long. Germline V gene lookup returns CDR1 SGHTA and CDR2 FQGTGA. V lost 5 bases to trimming and J lost 9 bases, with 17 bases between them. CDR3 in amino acids: CASSSTGTKGEQFF. CDR3 sequence (DNA): TGTGCCAGCAGCAGTACCGGGACGAAGGGTGAGCAGTTCTTC.

This clonotype was picked up many times. The rearrangement joins TRBV9 to TRBJ1-4; D is undetermined. Germline V lookup: CDR1 SGDLS, CDR2 YYNGEE. CDR3 length: 14 amino acids. V was pared by 4 bases and J by 8 bases, with 15 bases between. CDR3 protein: CASSFGRGGEKLFF. CDR3 bases: TGTGCCAGCAGCTTTGGACGGGGTGGAGAAAAACTGTTTTTT. Looking up the rest from reference TRBV9 and TRBJ1-4 gives the full variable domain: DSGVTQTPKHLITATGQRVTLRCSPRSGDLSVYWYQQSLDQGLQFLIQYYNGEERAKGNILERFSAQQFPDLHSELNLSSLELGDSALYFCASSFGRGGEKLFFGSGTQLSVL.

This clonotype appeared a few times. The rearrangement uses TRBV20-1 and TRBJ1-5; D is unclear. The V end was cut by 4 bases, the J end by 2 bases, with 9 bases between. Germline CDR1 reads DFQATT; CDR2 reads SNEGSKA (reference sequence). The CDR3 consists of 13 residues. This chain's CDR3 is CSANSAGNQPQHF. CDR3 DNA: TGCAGTGCTAACTCGGCCGGCAATCAGCCCCAGCATTTT.

CDR3 DNA: TGTGCCACCTCCTGGCGGGGGGCGGAAGATACGCAGTATTTT. This sequence encodes CATSWRGAEDTQYF. The genes are TRBV15 and TRBJ2-3; TRBD2 matches at 8 bases. Germline V gene data show CDR1 as LNHNV and CDR2 as YYDKDF (reference sequence). CDR3 length equals 14 residues. V shed 8 bases, J shed 5 bases, and the junction held 9 bases outside the gene matches.

The J gene is TRBJ2-3, the V gene TRBV11-2, with TRBD1 matching over 10 bases. The germline V gene encodes CDR1 SGHAT and CDR2 FQNNGV. The CDR3 sequence is 19 residues long. V lost 0 bases, J lost 5 bases, and 14 bases stayed unmatched. CDR3 loop: CASSLDPSFGQGGQDTQYF. As DNA, the CDR3 is TGTGCCAGCAGCTTAGATCCATCTTTTGGACAGGGGGGCCAAGATACGCAGTATTTT.

The V call is TRBV3-1, the J call TRBJ2-2, with 7 bases aligning to TRBD1. The junction had 12 bases not matched to a gene; V was cut back by 8 bases and J by 0 bases. CDR1 is LGHDT, CDR2 YNNKEL, per germline (reference sequence). The CDR3 totals 17 residues. This CDR3 reads CASDRGPVLANTGELFF. The CDR3 DNA reads TGTGCCAGCGATAGGGGGCCGGTATTAGCGAACACCGGGGAGCTGTTTTTT.

This chain links TRBV12-3 or TRBV12-4 with TRBJ2-3; 9 bases line up with TRBD2. The CDR3 is 14 amino acids. V shed 6 bases, J shed 4 bases, and the junction held 5 bases outside the gene matches. CDR3 nucleotide sequence: TGTGCCAGCAGGGATAGCGGGGGTGCAGATACGCAGTATTTT. As protein: CASRDSGGADTQYF.

This clonotype was seen many times. V and J are TRBV12-3 or TRBV12-4 and TRBJ1-5; TRBD1 aligns across 9 bases. With V trimmed by 5 bases and J by 4 bases, 6 bases remained unmatched. This CDR3 has 15 amino acids. CDR3 DNA: TGTGCCAGCAGTACCGGGACAGGGTCTAATCAGCCCCAGCATTTT. Protein: CASSTGTGSNQPQHF.

The chain joins TRBV7-9 to TRBJ2-1; TRBD2 is a possible D gene (5 bases). In germline, CDR1 is SEHNR, CDR2 FQNEAQ (reference sequence). Trimming took 4 bases from V and 7 from J, leaving 17 bases between them. The length of the CDR3 is 15 residues. The CDR3 reads CASSWARVGGNEQFF. DNA for the CDR3: TGTGCCAGCAGCTGGGCGCGGGTCGGTGGGAATGAGCAGTTCTTC. The variable domain in full, with the rest retrieved from reference TRBV7-9 and TRBJ2-1, is DTGVSQNPRHKITKRGQNVTFRCDPISEHNRLYWYRQTLGQGPEFLTYFQNEAQLEKSRLLSDRFSAERPKGSFSTLEIQRTEQGDSAMYLCASSWARVGGNEQFFGPGTRLTVL.

V usage is TRBV4-1 and J usage is TRBJ2-2; D gene unclear. V was trimmed by 3 bases and J by 3 bases, leaving 11 bases between them. CDR3 length: 15 residues. Germline loops: CDR1 MGHRA, CDR2 YSYEKL. This CDR3 reads CASSQVFSYTGELFF. CDR3 nucleotide sequence: TGCGCCAGCAGCCAGGTGTTCAGCTACACCGGGGAGCTGTTTTTT.

V and J are TRBV7-9 and TRBJ1-1; perhaps TRBD1 as D (6 bases). Germline-derived CDR1 and CDR2 are SEHNR and FQNEAQ (reference sequence). V lost 4 bases to trimming and J lost 4 bases, with 16 bases between them. The CDR3 consists of 15 residues. CDR3 in DNA: TGTGCCAGCAGCTCTCCCCCGGGACACATCACTGAAGCTTTCTTT. Protein sequence: CASSSPPGHITEAFF.

The chain uses TRBV5-1 and TRBJ1-1, with TRBD1 identical over 11 bases. Per germline, CDR1 SGHRS and CDR2 YFSETQ. This CDR3 is 15 amino acids long. Trimming cost V 4 bases and J 4 bases; bases outside gene matches: 6. In DNA form, the CDR3 reads TGCGCCAGCAGCGGACAGGGGGCGGGGTCCACTGAAGCTTTCTTT. This codes for CASSGQGAGSTEAFF.